The 22 T cell receptor beta chains given below trace back to one sample, sequenced in a study of shared clonotypes between healthy human individuals. Sequencing used immunoSEQ multiplex PCR; TCRdb keeps in-frame clones, though not all of them. The repertoire consists of some 2,100,000 clones, with under 95% occurring once and the leading ten covering under 2%. In the naive CD8 group, cells lacked CD45RO and were positively selected for CCR7, so terminally differentiated effector memory CD45RA+ cells were left out. The sequenced material came from naive CD8+ T cells from PBMCs. The origin of the receptors is a man younger than 35 in good health. Some clones in this sample may be carry-over from other donors' samples.

This chain connects TRBV4-1 to TRBJ2-7; 9 bases agree with TRBD2. The length of the CDR3 is 16 residues. CDR1 is MGHRA, CDR2 YSYEKL, per germline. Unmatched junction bases numbered 3, after V lost 0 bases and J lost 0 bases. This CDR3 reads CASSQEGGRASYEQYF. The CDR3 DNA sequence: TGCGCCAGCAGCCAAGAAGGCGGGAGGGCCTCCTACGAGCAGTACTTC.

The V gene is TRBV4-1, the J gene TRBJ2-1; D may be TRBD1 (5 bases). The germline V gene encodes CDR1 MGHRA and CDR2 YSYEKL. The CDR3 spans 15 residues. Trimming took 6 bases from V and 3 from J, leaving 15 bases between them. The chain's CDR3 is CASREVADSYNEQFF. In DNA form, the CDR3 reads TGCGCCAGCAGAGAGGTGGCCGACAGCTACAATGAGCAGTTCTTC.

CDR3 in amino acids: CASTRVVGRPWDEQFF. CDR3 bases: TGTGCCAGCACCAGGGTGGTGGGCAGACCCTGGGATGAGCAGTTCTTC. The chain is built from TRBV2 and TRBJ2-1; tentatively, D is TRBD1 (5 bases). V gave up 7 bases and J gave up 8 bases, with 24 bases separating them. CDR1 SNHLY and CDR2 FYNNEI come from the germline V gene. This CDR3 has 16 amino acids.

As for this clone: Relative to the germline gene, one junction end is altered; a read error may explain this. The CDR3 nucleotides are TGTGCCAGCAGTAACTCCCCCCAACGAGGCTTTAGTGAGCAGTTCTTC. Translating it yields CASSNSPQRGFSEQFF. The chain recombines TRBV6-5 with TRBJ2-1; D not resolved. The CDR3 runs to 16 residues. From germline, CDR1 is MNHEY and CDR2 SVGAGI.

The chain has TRBV9 and TRBJ1-3; D might be TRBD1 (6 bases). CDR3 length: 15 residues. The germline gives CDR1 SGDLS, CDR2 YYNGEE. V was cut by 0 bases and J by 8 bases, with 15 bases left in between. The chain's CDR3 is CASSVAGGQGDTIYF. The CDR3 nucleotides read TGTGCCAGCAGCGTAGCTGGGGGACAAGGAGACACCATATATTTT. The whole variable domain, remainder taken from reference TRBV9 and TRBJ1-3, is DSGVTQTPKHLITATGQRVTLRCSPRSGDLSVYWYQQSLDQGLQFLIQYYNGEERAKGNILERFSAQQFPDLHSELNLSSLELGDSALYFCASSVAGGQGDTIYFGEGSWLTVV.

A remark on this clone: The sample contains more than one DNA sequence encoding this CDR3. The chain links TRBV5-6 to TRBJ1-1; D is ambiguous. The CDR3 loop spans 14 amino acids. V lost 0 bases and J 1 base, leaving 7 bases between the germline ends. Germline CDR1 SGHDT, CDR2 YYEEEE. The CDR3 sequence is CASSLVGGNTEAFF. Here the CDR3 DNA reads TGTGCCAGCAGCTTGGTGGGCGGGAACACTGAAGCTTTCTTT.

The chain employs TRBV19 and TRBJ2-2; TRBD1 matches 8 bases. This CDR3 spans 17 amino acids. V was clipped by 3 bases and J by 1 base; unmatched bases: 7. Per germline, CDR1 LNHDA and CDR2 SQIVND (reference sequence). The CDR3: CASSITGQGWNTGELFF. The CDR3 DNA sequence: TGTGCCAGTAGTATTACCGGACAGGGTTGGAACACCGGGGAGCTGTTTTTT. The complete variable domain, with remaining parts taken from reference TRBV19 and TRBJ2-2, reads DGGITQSPKYLFRKEGQNVTLSCEQNLNHDAMYWYRQDPGQGLRLIYYSQIVNDFQKGDIAEGYSVSREKKESFPLTVTSAQKNPTAFYLCASSITGQGWNTGELFFGEGSRLTVL.

The chain employs TRBV7-9 and TRBJ2-7, with 8 nucleotides matching TRBD1. The CDR3 consists of 15 residues. J was trimmed by 1 base and V by 3 bases; bases with no gene match: 5. The germline V gene encodes CDR1 SEHNR and CDR2 FQNEAQ (reference sequence). The CDR3 bases are TGTGCCAGCAGCTTCAGGGGGCCAGATTCCTACGAGCAGTACTTC. Translating it yields CASSFRGPDSYEQYF.

The V and J genes are TRBV28 and TRBJ2-7, with 7 bases identical to TRBD2. The CDR3 covers 14 residues. In germline, CDR1 is MDHEN, CDR2 SYDVKM. V was clipped by 5 bases and J by 2 bases; unmatched bases: 6. The CDR3 loop is CASSIRDYPYEQYF. The DNA of the CDR3 is TGTGCCAGCAGTATCCGGGACTACCCCTACGAGCAGTACTTC.

The chain employs TRBV19 and TRBJ2-2; D gene uncertain. CDR3 length: 13 residues. Trimming took off 5 bases at V and 3 bases at J, with 7 bases between the two ends. Germline V gives CDR1 LNHDA, CDR2 SQIVND (reference sequence). CDR3 sequence: CASSADYTGELFF. CDR3 nucleotide sequence: TGTGCCAGTAGTGCAGATTACACCGGGGAGCTGTTTTTT.

CDR3 loop: CASSPQDRAQHF. CDR3 in DNA: TGTGCCAGCAGTCCTCAGGACAGGGCCCAGCATTTT. V usage is TRBV6-1 and J usage is TRBJ1-5, with 8 nucleotides matching TRBD1. CDR1 and CDR2 from the germline V gene are MNHNS and SASEGT. The CDR3 has 12 residues. Trimming at V came to 5 bases and at J to 11 bases, leaving 5 bases not matched to a gene.

The chain combines TRBV28 with TRBJ2-7; 11 nucleotides match TRBD1. The length of the CDR3 is 16 residues. Trimming took 2 bases from V and 4 from J; bases not matched to a gene: 7. Per the germline V gene, CDR1 is MDHEN and CDR2 is SYDVKM. DNA for the CDR3: TGTGCCAGCAGTTTAATTGGCGGGACAGGGGGATACGAGCAGTACTTC. This codes for CASSLIGGTGGYEQYF. Based on the CDR3 plus reference TRBV28 and TRBJ2-7, the full variable domain is DVKVTQSSRYLVKRTGEKVFLECVQDMDHENMFWYRQDPGLGLRLIYFSYDVKMKEKGDIPEGYSVSREKKERFSLILESASTNQTSMYLCASSLIGGTGGYEQYFGPGTRLTVT.

The gene calls are TRBV6-1 and TRBJ2-7; a weak D match, TRBD1 (7 bases). CDR3 length equals 15 residues. CDR1 MNHNS and CDR2 SASEGT come from the germline V gene. V dropped 7 bases and J dropped 9 bases, with 25 bases sitting between them. The CDR3 protein is CASIWGRGTVLVQYF. CDR3 DNA sequence: TGTGCCAGCATTTGGGGACGGGGGACAGTCCTCGTGCAGTACTTC.

This chain uses TRBV29-1 with TRBJ2-5; TRBD2 matches 7 bases. The CDR3 spans 15 residues. The germline CDR1 and CDR2 sequences are SQVTM and ANQGSEA. The V gene end was trimmed by 4 bases and the J gene end by 5 bases; junction bases not matched to a gene: 13. The CDR3 DNA sequence: TGCAGCGTTGGCCTCCTAGCGGCGGCAGGGGAGACCCAGTACTTC. Translation: CSVGLLAAAGETQYF.

In DNA form, the CDR3 reads TGTGCCACCAGCAGAGGACAGAGGGTCTATGGCGGGAGGGGCACAGATACGCAGTATTTT. It yields the protein CATSRGQRVYGGRGTDTQYF. This sequence joins TRBV15 and TRBJ2-3, with TRBD2 matching 9 bases. Trimming at V came to 1 base and at J to 1 base, leaving 15 bases not matched to a gene. CDR1 LNHNV and CDR2 YYDKDF come from the germline V gene (reference sequence). This CDR3 is 20 amino acids long.

The count of this clone is one. V and J are TRBV11-2 and TRBJ2-1, with a tentative D call TRBD2 (6 bases). CDR3 length: 17 amino acids. The ends were cut back, 1 base at V and 2 bases at J, with 15 bases in the middle. Per germline, CDR1 SGHAT and CDR2 FQNNGV. CDR3 bases: TGTGCCAGCAGCTTAGGGCAGGGAGGTCCCCCCTACAATGAGCAGTTCTTC. The encoded protein is CASSLGQGGPPYNEQFF.

The gene calls are TRBV19 and TRBJ2-7, with a possible D match to TRBD1 (5 bases). V lost 3 bases to trimming and J lost 0 bases, with 12 bases between them. The CDR3 totals 15 residues. Germline V gene lookup returns CDR1 LNHDA and CDR2 SQIVND (reference sequence). The CDR3 is CASSMGRALSYEQYF. The CDR3 nucleotides read TGTGCCAGTAGTATGGGGCGAGCACTCTCCTACGAGCAGTACTTC.

The V gene is TRBV7-9, the J gene TRBJ1-1; TRBD1 is a possible D gene (5 bases). CDR3 length equals 11 residues. V lost 7 bases to trimming and J lost 6 bases, with 9 bases between them. The V gene's germline CDR1 is SEHNR and CDR2 FQNEAQ (reference sequence). As DNA, the CDR3 is TGTGCCAGCACCTGGGGGTCTGAAGCTTTCTTT. Protein: CASTWGSEAFF.

The chain carries TRBV19 and TRBJ1-2; D is uncertain. The CDR3 has 15 residues. V was trimmed by 6 bases and J by 1 base, leaving 15 bases between them. Germline loops: CDR1 LNHDA, CDR2 SQIVND (reference sequence). The CDR3, as DNA: TGTGCCAGTAGGGGTAAGATCTCCGATAACTATGGCTACACCTTC. Amino acids: CASRGKISDNYGYTF.

The V call is TRBV9, the J call TRBJ2-3; 9 bases line up with TRBD2. The J segment lost 0 bases and the V segment lost 4 bases, leaving 12 bases of the junction unmatched. The germline CDR1 and CDR2 sequences are SGDLS and YYNGEE. CDR3 length: 18 residues. The CDR3 is CASSPDWREGRSTDTQYF. The CDR3, as DNA: TGTGCCAGCAGCCCTGACTGGCGGGAGGGCCGGAGCACAGATACGCAGTATTTT.

The CDR3 bases are TGTGCCAGCAGCGTAGGATCTAGCGGGGGATGGAATGAGCAGTTCTTC. This encodes CASSVGSSGGWNEQFF. The chain recombines TRBV9 with TRBJ2-1; TRBD2 aligns across 10 bases. CDR1 and CDR2 (germline): SGDLS, YYNGEE. The CDR3 contains 16 residues. V lost 0 bases to trimming and J lost 7 bases; unmatched junction nucleotides: 7.

The chain has TRBV7-9 and TRBJ2-6; the D gene is possibly TRBD2 (5 bases). The length of the CDR3 is 17 residues. CDR1 SEHNR and CDR2 FQNEAQ come from the germline V gene (reference sequence). Between the trimmed V and J ends, which lost 5 bases and 3 bases, there was a span of 17 bases. The chain's CDR3 is CASSNKSREFGANVLTF. The CDR3 DNA sequence: TGTGCCAGCAGCAATAAGTCGAGGGAGTTTGGGGCCAACGTCCTGACTTTC.